This section outlines one TCR beta chain sequence together with its context. The antigen is undetermined. The data belong to a study of shared clonotypes between healthy human individuals. The study, taken as a whole, reports: The study found lower generation probabilities in non-shared clonotypes than in those shared by all four donors.

Germline CDR1 SNHLY, CDR2 FYNNEI. CDR3 size: 14 residues. V gave up 2 bases and J gave up 4 bases, with 11 bases separating them. Repertoires were generated with immunoSEQ multiplex PCR, while TCRdb's copy carries only in-frame clones and drops some. The table includes fewer than 2.5 million clones, over 85% detected once. The sequence came from a man younger than 35 in good health. Some clones in this sample may be carry-over from other donors' samples. The specimen sequenced was naive CD4+ T cells from PBMCs. Subset reported: CD45RA+ positively selected. This rearrangement joins TRBV2 to TRBJ1-2, with D maybe TRBD1 (5 bases). Here the CDR3 DNA reads TGTGCCAGCAGTGAACGGGGGGGGACCTATGGCTACACCTTC. Its protein is CASSERGGTYGYTF.